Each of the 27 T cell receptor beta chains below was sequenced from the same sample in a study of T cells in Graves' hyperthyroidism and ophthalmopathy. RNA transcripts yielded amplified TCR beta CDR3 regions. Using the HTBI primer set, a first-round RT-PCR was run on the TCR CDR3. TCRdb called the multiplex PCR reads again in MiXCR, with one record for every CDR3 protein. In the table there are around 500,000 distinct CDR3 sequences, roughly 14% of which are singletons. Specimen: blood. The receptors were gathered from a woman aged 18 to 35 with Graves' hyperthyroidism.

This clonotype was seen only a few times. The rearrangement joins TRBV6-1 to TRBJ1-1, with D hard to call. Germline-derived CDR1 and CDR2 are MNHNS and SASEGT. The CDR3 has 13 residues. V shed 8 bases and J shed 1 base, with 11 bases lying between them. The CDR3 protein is CASDRGTNTEAFF. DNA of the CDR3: TGTGCCAGCGATCGGGGTACGAACACTGAAGCTTTCTTT.

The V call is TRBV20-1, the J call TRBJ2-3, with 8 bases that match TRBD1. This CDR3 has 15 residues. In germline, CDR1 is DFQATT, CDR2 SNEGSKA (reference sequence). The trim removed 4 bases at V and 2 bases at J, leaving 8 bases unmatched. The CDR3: CSAIGQGVYTDTQYF. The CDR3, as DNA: TGCAGTGCTATAGGACAGGGCGTTTACACAGATACGCAGTATTTT.

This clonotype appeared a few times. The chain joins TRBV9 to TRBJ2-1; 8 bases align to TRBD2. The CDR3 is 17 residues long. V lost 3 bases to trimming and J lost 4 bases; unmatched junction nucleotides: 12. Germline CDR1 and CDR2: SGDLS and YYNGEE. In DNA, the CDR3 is TGTGCCAGCAGCGCCCAAACTAGCGGTGAGGGGTACAATGAGCAGTTCTTC. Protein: CASSAQTSGEGYNEQFF.

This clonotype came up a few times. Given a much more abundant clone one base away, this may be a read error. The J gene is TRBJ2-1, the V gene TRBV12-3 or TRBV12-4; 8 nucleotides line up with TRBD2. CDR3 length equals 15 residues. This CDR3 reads CAGSLIAGTYNEQFF. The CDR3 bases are TGTGCCGGCAGTCTGATAGCGGGGACCTACAATGAGCAGTTCTTC.

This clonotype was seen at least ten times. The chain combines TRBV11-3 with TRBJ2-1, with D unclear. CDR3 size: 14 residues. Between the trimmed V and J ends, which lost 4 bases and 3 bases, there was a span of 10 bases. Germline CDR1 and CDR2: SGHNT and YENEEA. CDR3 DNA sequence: TGTGCCAGCAGCTCCCTAGACGTCTACAATGAGCAGTTCTTC. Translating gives CASSSLDVYNEQFF.

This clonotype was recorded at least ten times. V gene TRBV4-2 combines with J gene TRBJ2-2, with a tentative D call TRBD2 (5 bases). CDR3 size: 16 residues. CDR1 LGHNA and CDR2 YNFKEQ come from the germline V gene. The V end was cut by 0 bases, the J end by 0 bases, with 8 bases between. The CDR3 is CASSQDGGSNTGELFF. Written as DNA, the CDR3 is TGTGCCAGCAGCCAAGATGGCGGGTCGAACACCGGGGAGCTGTTTTTT.

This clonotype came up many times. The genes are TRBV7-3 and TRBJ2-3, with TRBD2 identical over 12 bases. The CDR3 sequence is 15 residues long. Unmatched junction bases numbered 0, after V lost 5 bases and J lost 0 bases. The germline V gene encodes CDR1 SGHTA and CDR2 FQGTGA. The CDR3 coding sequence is TGTGCCAGCAGCCTAGCGGGGGGGAGCACAGATACGCAGTATTTT. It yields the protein CASSLAGGSTDTQYF.

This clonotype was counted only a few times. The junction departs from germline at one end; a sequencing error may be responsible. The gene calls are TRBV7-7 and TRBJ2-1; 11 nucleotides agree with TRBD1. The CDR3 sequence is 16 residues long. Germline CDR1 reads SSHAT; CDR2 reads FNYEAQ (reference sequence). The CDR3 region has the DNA TGTGCTAGCAGCCGCGGGACAGGGGGTCTGGACAATGAGCAGTTCTTC. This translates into CASSRGTGGLDNEQFF.

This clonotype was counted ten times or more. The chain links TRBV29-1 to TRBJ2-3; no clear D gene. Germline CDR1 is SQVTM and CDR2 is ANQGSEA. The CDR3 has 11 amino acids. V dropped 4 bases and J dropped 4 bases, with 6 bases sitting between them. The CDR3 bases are TGCAGCGTTGGAGACCCAGATACGCAGTATTTT. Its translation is CSVGDPDTQYF.

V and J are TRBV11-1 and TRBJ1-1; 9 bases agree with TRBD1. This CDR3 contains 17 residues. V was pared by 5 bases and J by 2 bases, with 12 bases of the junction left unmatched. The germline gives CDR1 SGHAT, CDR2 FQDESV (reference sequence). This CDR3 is CASSPDRGGESNTEAFF. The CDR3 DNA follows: TGTGCCAGCAGCCCGGACAGGGGTGGGGAGAGTAACACTGAAGCTTTCTTT.

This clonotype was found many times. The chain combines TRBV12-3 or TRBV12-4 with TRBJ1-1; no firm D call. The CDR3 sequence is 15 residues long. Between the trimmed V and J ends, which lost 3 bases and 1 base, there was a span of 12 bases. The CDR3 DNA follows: TGTGCCAGCAGTTTTTTCCGGGCAACGAACACTGAAGCTTTCTTT. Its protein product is CASSFFRATNTEAFF.

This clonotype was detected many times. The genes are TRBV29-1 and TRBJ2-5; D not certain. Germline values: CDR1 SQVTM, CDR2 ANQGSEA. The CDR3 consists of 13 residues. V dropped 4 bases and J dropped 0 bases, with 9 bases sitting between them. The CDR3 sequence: CSVGAADQETQYF. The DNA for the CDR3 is TGCAGCGTTGGGGCGGCCGACCAAGAGACCCAGTACTTC.

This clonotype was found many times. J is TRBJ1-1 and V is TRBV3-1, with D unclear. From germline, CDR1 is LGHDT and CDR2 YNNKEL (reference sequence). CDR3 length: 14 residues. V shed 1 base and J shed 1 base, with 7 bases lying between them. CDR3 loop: CASSQVGKNTEAFF. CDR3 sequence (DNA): TGTGCCAGCAGCCAAGTTGGGAAGAACACTGAAGCTTTCTTT.

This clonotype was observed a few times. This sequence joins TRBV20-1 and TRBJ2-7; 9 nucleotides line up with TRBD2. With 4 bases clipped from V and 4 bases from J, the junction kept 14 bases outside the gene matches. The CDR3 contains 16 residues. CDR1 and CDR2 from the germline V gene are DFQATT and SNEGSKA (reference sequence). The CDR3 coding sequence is TGCAGTGCTACAAAGCTGGGTAGCGGGAGAGAATACGAGCAGTACGTC. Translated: CSATKLGSGREYEQYV.

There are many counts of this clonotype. CDR3 in amino acids: CAWSVGQGGYYEQYF. The DNA for the CDR3 is TGTGCCTGGAGTGTAGGGCAGGGCGGATACTACGAGCAGTACTTC. V gene TRBV30 combines with J gene TRBJ2-7, with a possible D match to TRBD1 (5 bases). Per germline, CDR1 GTSNPN and CDR2 SVGIG (reference sequence). This CDR3 has 15 amino acids. V lost 0 bases and J 3 bases, leaving 15 bases between the germline ends.

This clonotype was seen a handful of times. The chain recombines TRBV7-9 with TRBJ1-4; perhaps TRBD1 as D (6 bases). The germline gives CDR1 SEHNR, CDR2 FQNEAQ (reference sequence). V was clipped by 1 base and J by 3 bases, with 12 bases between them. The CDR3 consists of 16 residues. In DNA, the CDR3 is TGTGCCAGCAGCTTAGGCGGACAGAGGCCTAATGAAAAACTGTTTTTT. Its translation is CASSLGGQRPNEKLFF. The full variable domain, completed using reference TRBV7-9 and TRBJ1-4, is DTGVSQNPRHKITKRGQNVTFRCDPISEHNRLYWYRQTLGQGPEFLTYFQNEAQLEKSRLLSDRFSAERPKGSFSTLEIQRTEQGDSAMYLCASSLGGQRPNEKLFFGSGTQLSVL.

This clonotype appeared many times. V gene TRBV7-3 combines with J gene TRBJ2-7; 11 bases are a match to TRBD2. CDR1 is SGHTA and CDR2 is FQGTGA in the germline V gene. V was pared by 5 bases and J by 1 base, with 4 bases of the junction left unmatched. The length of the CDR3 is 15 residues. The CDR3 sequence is CASSLASGRSYEQYV. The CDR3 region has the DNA TGTGCCAGCAGCCTGGCTAGCGGGAGGTCCTACGAGCAGTACGTC.

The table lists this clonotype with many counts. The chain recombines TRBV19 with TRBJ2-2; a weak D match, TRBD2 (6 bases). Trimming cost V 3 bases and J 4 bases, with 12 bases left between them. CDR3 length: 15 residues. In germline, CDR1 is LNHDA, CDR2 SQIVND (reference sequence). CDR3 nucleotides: TGTGCCAGTAGTATGTCCGGGACTGGCACCGGGGAGCTGTTTTTT. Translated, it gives CASSMSGTGTGELFF.

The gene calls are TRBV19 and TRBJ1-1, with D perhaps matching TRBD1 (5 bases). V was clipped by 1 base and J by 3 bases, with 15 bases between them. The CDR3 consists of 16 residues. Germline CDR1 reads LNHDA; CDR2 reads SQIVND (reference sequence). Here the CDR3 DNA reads TGTGCCAGTAGTATAGCTGTTGGGGGATGGGACACTGAAGCTTTCTTT. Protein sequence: CASSIAVGGWDTEAFF.

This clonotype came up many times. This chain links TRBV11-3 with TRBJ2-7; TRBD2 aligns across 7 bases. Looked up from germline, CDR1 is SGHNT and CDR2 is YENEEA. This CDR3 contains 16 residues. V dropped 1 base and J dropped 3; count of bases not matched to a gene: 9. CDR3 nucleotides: TGTGCCAGCAGCTTAGTCGGGAGGTCCCGCGACTACGAGCAGTACTTC. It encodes CASSLVGRSRDYEQYF. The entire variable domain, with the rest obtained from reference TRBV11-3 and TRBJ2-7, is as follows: EAGVVQSPRYKIIEKKQPVAFWCNPISGHNTLYWYLQNLGQGPELLIRYENEEAVDDSQLPKDRFSAERLKGVDSTLKIQPAELGDSAVYLCASSLVGRSRDYEQYFGPGTRLTVT.

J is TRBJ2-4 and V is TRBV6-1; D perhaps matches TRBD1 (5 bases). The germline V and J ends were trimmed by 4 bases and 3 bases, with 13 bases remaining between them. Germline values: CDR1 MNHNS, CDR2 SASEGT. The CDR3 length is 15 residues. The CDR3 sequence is CASSGQGYGKNIQYF. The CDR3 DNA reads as TGTGCCAGCAGTGGGCAGGGCTATGGCAAAAACATTCAGTACTTC.

The CDR3 bases are TGCAGCGCCGAAAGGAGTTTCCCGGCGGATGTCTACACCTTC. It is translated as CSAERSFPADVYTF. V and J are TRBV29-1 and TRBJ1-2; D is uncertain. The CDR3 has 14 residues. With 7 bases removed from V and 10 bases from J, the gap between germline ends came to 25 bases. The germline CDR1 and CDR2 sequences are SQVTM and ANQGSEA. Full variable domain (outside the CDR3, taken from reference TRBV29-1 and TRBJ1-2): SAVISQKPSRDICQRGTSLTIQCQVDSQVTMMFWYRQQPGQSLTLIATANQGSEATYESGFVIDKFPISRPNLTFSTLTVSNMSPEDSSIYLCSAERSFPADVYTFGSGTRLTVV.

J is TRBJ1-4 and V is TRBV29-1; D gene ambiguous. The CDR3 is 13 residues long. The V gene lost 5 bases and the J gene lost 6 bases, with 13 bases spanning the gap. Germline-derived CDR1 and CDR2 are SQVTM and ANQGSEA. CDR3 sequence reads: CSVPGPGDEKLFF. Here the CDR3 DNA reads TGCAGCGTTCCGGGTCCTGGCGATGAAAAACTGTTTTTT.

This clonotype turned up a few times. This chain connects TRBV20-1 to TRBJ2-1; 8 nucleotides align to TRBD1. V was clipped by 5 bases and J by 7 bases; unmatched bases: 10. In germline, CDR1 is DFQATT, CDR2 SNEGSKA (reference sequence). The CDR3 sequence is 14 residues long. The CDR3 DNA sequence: TGCAGTGCTCGGACAGGGCCCCTTTGGAATGAGCAGTTCTTC. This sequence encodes CSARTGPLWNEQFF.

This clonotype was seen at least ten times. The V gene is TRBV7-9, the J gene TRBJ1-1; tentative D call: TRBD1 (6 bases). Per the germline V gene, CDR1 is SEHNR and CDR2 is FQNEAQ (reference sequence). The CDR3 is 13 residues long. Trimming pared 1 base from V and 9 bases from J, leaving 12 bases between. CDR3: CASSLDPGDKAFF. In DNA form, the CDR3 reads TGTGCCAGCAGCTTAGATCCAGGGGACAAAGCTTTCTTT.

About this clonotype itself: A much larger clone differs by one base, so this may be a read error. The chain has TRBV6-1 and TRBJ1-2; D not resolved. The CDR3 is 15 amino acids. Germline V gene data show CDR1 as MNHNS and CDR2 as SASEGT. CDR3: CTSSEAWSSNYGYTF. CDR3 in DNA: TGTACCAGCAGTGAAGCTTGGTCTAGTAACTATGGCTACACCTTC.

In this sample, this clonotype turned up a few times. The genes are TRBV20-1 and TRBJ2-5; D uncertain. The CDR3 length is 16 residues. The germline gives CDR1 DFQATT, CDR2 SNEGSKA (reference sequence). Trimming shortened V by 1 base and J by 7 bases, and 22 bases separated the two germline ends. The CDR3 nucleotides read TGCAGTGCTAGAGGCCGAGCACTCGCCGGCGATGTGACCCAGTACTTC. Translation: CSARGRALAGDVTQYF.